What follows describes a single TCR beta chain. In the authors' workflow: Reference gene primer amplification yielded estimated nucleated cell counts. Clones were read by immunoSEQ multiplex PCR, and TCRdb kept only the in-frame ones, dropping some. Clone size and V and J calls were adopted from that table, with D and trimming inferred from the DNA. Found here are a few hundred thousand clones, approximately 90% of them singletons; the top ten hold around 2.2%. The germline V and J ends were trimmed by 7 bases and 0 bases, with 9 bases remaining between them. Germline values: CDR1 LNHDA, CDR2 SQIVND (reference sequence). The CDR3 covers 13 residues. The data belong to a study of blood T cell repertoires in COVID-19. Whole-study context: COVID-19 samples, acute and convalescent, were from the United States, Italy and Spain. From T cells, B-cell-depleted T cells, or PBMCs came the material, which was cDNA or gDNA.

This TCR derives from a woman in her fifties or sixties who had recovered from COVID-19. This chain links TRBV19 with TRBJ1-2; D may be TRBD1 (5 bases). The sample was peripheral blood. The CDR3 loop reads CASKGYANYGYTF. The CDR3 region has the DNA TGTGCCAGTAAGGGGTACGCTAACTATGGCTACACCTTC. The full variable domain, its missing parts supplied by reference TRBV19 and TRBJ1-2, is DGGITQSPKYLFRKEGQNVTLSCEQNLNHDAMYWYRQDPGQGLRLIYYSQIVNDFQKGDIAEGYSVSREKKESFPLTVTSAQKNPTAFYLCASKGYANYGYTFGSGTRLTVV.